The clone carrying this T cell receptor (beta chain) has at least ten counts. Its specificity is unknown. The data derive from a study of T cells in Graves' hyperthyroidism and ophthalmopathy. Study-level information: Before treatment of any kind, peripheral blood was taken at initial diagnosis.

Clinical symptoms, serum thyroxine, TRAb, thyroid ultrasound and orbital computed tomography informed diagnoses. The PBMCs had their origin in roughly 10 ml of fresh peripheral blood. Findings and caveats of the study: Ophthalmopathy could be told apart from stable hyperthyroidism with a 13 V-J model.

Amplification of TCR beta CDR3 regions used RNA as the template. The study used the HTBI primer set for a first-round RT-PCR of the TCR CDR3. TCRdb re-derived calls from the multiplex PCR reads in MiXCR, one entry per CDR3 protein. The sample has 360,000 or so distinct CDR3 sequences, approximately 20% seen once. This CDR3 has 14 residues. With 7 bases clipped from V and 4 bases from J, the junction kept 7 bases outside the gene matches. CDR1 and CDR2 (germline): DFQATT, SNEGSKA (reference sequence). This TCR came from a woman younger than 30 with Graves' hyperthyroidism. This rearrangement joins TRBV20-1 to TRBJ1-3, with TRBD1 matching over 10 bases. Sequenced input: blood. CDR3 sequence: CSVPGQGTGNTIYF. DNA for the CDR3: TGCAGTGTTCCGGGACAGGGGACAGGAAACACCATATATTTT.